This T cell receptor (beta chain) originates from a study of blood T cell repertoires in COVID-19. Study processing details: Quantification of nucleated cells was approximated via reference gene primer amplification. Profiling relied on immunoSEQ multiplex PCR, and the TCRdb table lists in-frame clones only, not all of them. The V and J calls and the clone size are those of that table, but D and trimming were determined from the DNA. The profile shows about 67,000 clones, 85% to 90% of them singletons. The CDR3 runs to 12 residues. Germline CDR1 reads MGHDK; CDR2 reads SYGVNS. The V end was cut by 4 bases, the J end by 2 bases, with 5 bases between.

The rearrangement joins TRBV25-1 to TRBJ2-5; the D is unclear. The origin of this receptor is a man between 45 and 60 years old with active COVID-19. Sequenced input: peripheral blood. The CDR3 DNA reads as TGTGCCAGCAGTGGAGGACAAGAGACCCAGTACTTC. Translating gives CASSGGQETQYF. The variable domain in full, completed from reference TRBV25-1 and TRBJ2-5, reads EADIYQTPRYLVIGTGKKITLECSQTMGHDKMYWYQQDPGMELHLIHYSYGVNSTEKGDLSSESTVSRIRTEHFPLTLESARPSHTSQYLCASSGGQETQYFGPGTRLLVL.